This TCR beta chain was found in a study of cytomegalovirus exposure and HLA in healthy donors. The overall study: Out of about 190 million T cells, an earlier analysis found 117 million unique TCR beta sequences in total. Of roughly 400 genotyped donors, more than 75% clustered with self-reported Caucasian donors. Overall study findings and caveats: The authors confirmed in vitro that a few CMV-associated chains were specific for CMV antigens.

Germline CDR1 and CDR2: MNHEY and SMNVEV (reference sequence). The CDR3 is made up of 15 amino acids. Losses at the gene ends were 8 bases for V and 5 bases for J; bases not matched to a gene: 11. Notes on this clone: The target antigen is unknown.

Vbeta (60) and Jbeta (13) primers were used in the PCR. Libraries were prepared by immunoSEQ multiplex PCR; TCRdb keeps only in-frame clonotypes and omits some of them. The sample carries under 200,000 clones, approximately 86% recorded once. V is TRBV27 and J is TRBJ2-5; 10 nucleotides match TRBD2. The sample consisted of PBMCs. The receptor was isolated from a woman between 25 and 40 years old in good health and CMV-seronegative. The CDR3 loop reads CASGGLAAPWETQYF. CDR3 DNA: TGTGCCAGCGGCGGACTAGCGGCACCGTGGGAGACCCAGTACTTC.